These T cell receptor beta chains were read from a single sample in a study of response to subunit inactivated influenza vaccine. TCRdb recomputed calls from the RT-PCR reads with MiXCR, one row per CDR3 protein. This table holds 530,000 or so distinct CDR3 sequences, about 25% found once. Here the sequenced sample was CD4+ T cells sorted from PBMCs, taken approximately 5 days after vaccination. The receptors were gathered from a man aged 50-59 years who received an inactivated influenza vaccine. The CDR3 runs from the conserved cysteine through the conserved F or W. D genes are given only for firm matches. The listing skips clone size in some rows; elsewhere it reads once, few, many or a size class.

d_call	clone_size	j_call	v_call	cdr3_aa	cdr3_nt
.	.	TRBJ2-7	TRBV28	CASRGGGQGGEQYF	TGTGCCAGCAGGGGGGGCGGCCAGGGGGGCGAGCAGTACTTC
.	.	TRBJ2-7	TRBV4-3	CASSQSGTYEQYF	TGCGCCAGCAGCCAATCAGGGACCTACGAGCAGTACTTC
.	.	TRBJ1-1	TRBV18	CASSPREGNEAFF	TGTGCCAGCTCACCGCGAGAGGGGAATGAAGCTTTCTTT
.	few	TRBJ1-3	TRBV10-3	CAISIGGTSGNTIYF	TGTGCCATCAGTATAGGGGGGACCTCTGGAAACACCATATATTTT
.	.	TRBJ2-4	TRBV11-2	CASSFGLETGAKNIQYF	TGTGCCAGCAGCTTTGGGTTGGAGACAGGAGCCAAAAACATTCAGTACTTC
TRBD2	few	TRBJ2-3	TRBV5-1	CASSLALAGGPSTDTQYF	TGCGCCAGCAGCTTGGCCCTAGCGGGAGGGCCCAGCACAGATACGCAGTATTTT
TRBD1	many	TRBJ2-7	TRBV12-3/TRBV12-4	CASSSQDRGQPVYEQYF	TGTGCCAGCAGTTCCCAGGACAGGGGGCAACCCGTCTACGAGCAGTACTTC
.	few	TRBJ2-1	TRBV7-9	CASSWARGNEQFF	TGTGCCAGCAGCTGGGCACGGGGCAATGAGCAGTTCTTC
TRBD1	.	TRBJ2-7	TRBV29-1	CSVEEPGTDYEQYF	TGCAGCGTTGAAGAGCCCGGGACAGACTACGAGCAGTACTTC
.	.	TRBJ2-3	TRBV9	CASSVGGRADTQYF	TGTGCCAGCAGCGTAGGAGGGCGGGCAGATACGCAGTATTTT
.	.	TRBJ2-1	TRBV20-1	CSAQPWSYNEQFF	TGCAGTGCCCAGCCTTGGTCCTACAATGAGCAGTTCTTC
.	few	TRBJ2-7	TRBV6-1	CAIQNFRGEQYF	TGTGCCATCCAGAATTTCCGAGGCGAGCAGTACTTC
.	.	TRBJ2-5	TRBV5-1	CASSSGLGSETQYF	TGCGCCAGCAGCTCCGGACTCGGGTCAGAGACCCAGTACTTC
.	.	TRBJ2-3	TRBV20-1	CSARSRPSRADTQYF	TGCAGTGCTAGGTCCCGTCCTAGTCGAGCGGATACGCAGTATTTT
.	.	TRBJ1-1	TRBV6-2/TRBV6-3	CASSYWGPGTEAFF	TGTGCCAGCAGTTACTGGGGGCCGGGGACTGAAGCTTTCTTT
TRBD1	many	TRBJ1-4	TRBV12-3/TRBV12-4	CASSLHGTDNEKLFF	TGTGCCAGCAGTTTACACGGGACAGACAATGAAAAACTGTTTTTT
.	.	TRBJ1-1	TRBV7-2	CASSFGAPEAFF	TGTGCCAGCAGCTTTGGTGCGCCTGAAGCTTTCTTT
TRBD1	few	TRBJ1-5	TRBV20-1	CCARDGTGGSKQPQHF	TGCTGTGCTAGAGATGGGACAGGGGGCTCCAAACAGCCCCAGCATTTT
.	.	TRBJ2-1	TRBV18	CASSPQTGTLLYNEQFF	TGTGCCAGCTCACCTCAAACCGGGACTTTACTTTACAATGAGCAGTTCTTC
.	.	TRBJ2-7	TRBV5-1	CASSPGHNYEQYF	TGCGCCAGCAGTCCGGGACACAATTACGAGCAGTACTTC
TRBD1	.	TRBJ2-5	TRBV10-3	CAIKGQEGGETQYF	TGTGCCATCAAGGGACAGGAAGGAGGAGAGACCCAGTACTTC
.	many	TRBJ1-6	TRBV6-5	CASSYSGLRAYSPLHF	TGTGCCAGCAGTTACTCGGGTCTCAGGGCGTATTCACCCCTCCACTTT
TRBD2	many	TRBJ2-7	TRBV6-5	CASSYSTSGRPSSYEQYF	TGTGCCAGCAGTTACTCGACTAGCGGGAGGCCAAGCTCCTACGAGCAGTACTTC